This T cell receptor beta chain comes out of a study of T cells in Graves' hyperthyroidism and ophthalmopathy. This clonotype was detected a few times. Using RNA transcripts as the source, TCR beta CDR3 regions were amplified. HTBI primers were employed in a first-round RT-PCR of the TCR CDR3. TCRdb ran MiXCR on the multiplex PCR reads and lists one entry per CDR3 protein. The sample contains 600,000 or so distinct CDR3 sequences, 14% of which appear only once. The CDR3 sequence is 16 residues long. The junction had 7 bases not matched to a gene; V was cut back by 6 bases and J by 0 bases. Looked up from germline, CDR1 is SQVTM and CDR2 is ANQGSEA.

The rearrangement joins TRBV29-1 to TRBJ2-1, with 11 bases aligning to TRBD2. The sequencing input was blood. This receptor was obtained from a woman younger than 30 with Graves' ophthalmopathy. The CDR3 DNA is TGCAGCGTACTACTCACTAGCGGGAGCTCCTACAATGAGCAGTTCTTC. This encodes CSVLLTSGSSYNEQFF.